This T cell receptor (beta chain) was profiled in a study of control samples from healthy donors and cancer patients. Sequencing was performed with immunoSEQ multiplex PCR; in TCRdb, only in-frame clones are kept and a portion is missing. Of 90,000 to 100,000 clones in the sample, over 60% were seen once. With regard to this clone: Additional DNA sequences in this sample encode the identical CDR3.

In germline, CDR1 is MNHEY, CDR2 SVGAGI. V lost 6 bases and J 0 bases, leaving 2 bases between the germline ends. The CDR3 consists of 11 residues. This chain connects TRBV6-5 to TRBJ1-1, with D unclear. This sequence was found in a woman in her 30s in good health. The sequenced sample was blood. In nucleotides, the CDR3 is TGTGCCAGCAGGTTGAACACTGAAGCTTTCTTT. Translated: CASRLNTEAFF.